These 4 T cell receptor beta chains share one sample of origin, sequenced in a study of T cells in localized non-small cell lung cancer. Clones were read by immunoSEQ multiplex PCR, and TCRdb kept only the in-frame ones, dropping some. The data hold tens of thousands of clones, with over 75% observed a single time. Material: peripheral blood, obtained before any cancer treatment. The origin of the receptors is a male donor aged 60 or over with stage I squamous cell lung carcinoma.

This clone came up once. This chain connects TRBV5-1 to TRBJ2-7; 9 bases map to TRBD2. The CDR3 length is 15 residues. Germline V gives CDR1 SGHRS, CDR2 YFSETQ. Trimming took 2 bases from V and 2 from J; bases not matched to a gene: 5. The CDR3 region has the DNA TGCGCCAGCAGCTTAAGCGGGGGGCCGACCTACGAGCAGTACTTC. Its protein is CASSLSGGPTYEQYF.

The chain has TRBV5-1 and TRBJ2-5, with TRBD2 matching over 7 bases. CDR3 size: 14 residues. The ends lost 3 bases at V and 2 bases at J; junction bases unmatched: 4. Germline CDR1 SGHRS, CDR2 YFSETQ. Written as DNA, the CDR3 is TGCGCCAGCAGCTGGGGGGACTATCAAGAGACCCAGTACTTC. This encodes CASSWGDYQETQYF.

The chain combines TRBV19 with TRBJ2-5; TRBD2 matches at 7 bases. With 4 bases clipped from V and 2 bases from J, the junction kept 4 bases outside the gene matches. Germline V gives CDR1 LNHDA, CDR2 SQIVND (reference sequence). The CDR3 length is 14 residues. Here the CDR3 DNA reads TGTGCCAGTAGTAGGCGCGGGGGACAAGAGACCCAGTACTTC. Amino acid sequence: CASSRRGGQETQYF.

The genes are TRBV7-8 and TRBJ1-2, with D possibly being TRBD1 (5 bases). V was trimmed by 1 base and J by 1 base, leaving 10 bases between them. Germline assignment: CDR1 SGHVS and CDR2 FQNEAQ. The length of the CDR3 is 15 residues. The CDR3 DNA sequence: TGTGCCAGCAGCTTAGAGGCAGGGCGTAACTATGGCTACACCTTC. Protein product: CASSLEAGRNYGYTF.